This record covers a single T cell receptor (beta chain). Its antigen is still unknown. Other DNA sequences in this specimen translate into the identical CDR3. The data derive from a study of graft-versus-host responses after intestinal transplantation. The study, taken as a whole, reports: HvG clone declines early post-transplant were associated with peak circulating GvH levels.

TCRdb's copy holds only in-frame clones and misses some; the assay was immunoSEQ multiplex PCR. The table has tens of thousands of clones, approximately 94% seen once. This sample comprised unstimulated CD4+ T cells sorted from spleen or lymph node cells, obtained before transplant. This TCR came from a human donor who was the organ donor for an intestinal transplant.

CDR3 loop: CASSGIGGLLGSGNTIYF. The CDR3 DNA follows: TGTGCCAGCAGCGGGATCGGGGGGCTCCTGGGCTCTGGAAACACCATATATTTT. This sequence joins TRBV9 and TRBJ1-3, with a possible D match to TRBD1 (6 bases). V was pared by 3 bases and J by 0 bases, with 19 bases between. The CDR3 has 18 residues. Germline CDR1 SGDLS, CDR2 YYNGEE.